The T cell receptor (beta chain) under discussion was sequenced for a study of T cells in Graves' hyperthyroidism and ophthalmopathy. The authors deemed Graves' hyperthyroidism stable absent ophthalmopathy progression within 18 months. Subjects aged 18 to 65 presented with newly diagnosed hyperthyroidism of less than 2 months' duration. RNA transcripts gave rise to amplified TCR beta CDR3 regions. During a first-round RT-PCR of the TCR CDR3, the HTBI primer set was used. TCRdb passed the multiplex PCR reads through MiXCR, listing each CDR3 protein once. The profile shows roughly 740,000 distinct CDR3 sequences, around 17% of them singletons. The CDR3 totals 13 residues. The germline CDR1 and CDR2 sequences are SEHNR and FQNEAQ (reference sequence). Trimming cost V 0 bases and J 10 bases, with 10 bases left between them.

This TCR was sampled from a man younger than 35 with Graves' hyperthyroidism. The V gene is TRBV7-9, the J gene TRBJ2-1, with D tentatively TRBD2 (6 bases). Sequencing was performed on blood. CDR3 DNA sequence: TGTGCCAGCAGCTTAGCGCGGGGTCCCGAGCAGTTCTTC. Residues: CASSLARGPEQFF.